These 25 T cell receptor beta chains share one sample of origin, sequenced in a study of blood T cell repertoires in COVID-19. Sequencing was performed with immunoSEQ multiplex PCR; in TCRdb, only in-frame clones are kept and a portion is missing. The sample has about 67,000 clones; approximately 90% are singletons. The sample was peripheral blood. All receptors derive from a woman aged 60-70 years with acute or convalescent COVID-19.

This clone has just a few counts. This chain connects TRBV4-1 to TRBJ2-3; 7 nucleotides line up with TRBD1. V lost 4 bases to trimming and J lost 2 bases; unmatched junction nucleotides: 12. This CDR3 comprises 17 residues. The germline V gene encodes CDR1 MGHRA and CDR2 YSYEKL. The CDR3 DNA sequence: TGCGCCAGCAGCCTTTCGGGAACAGGGGATTCCACAGATACGCAGTATTTT. Translated, it gives CASSLSGTGDSTDTQYF.

This clone has a single count. The chain joins TRBV4-3 to TRBJ2-1; 14 bases match TRBD2. V was clipped by 4 bases and J by 0 bases; unmatched bases: 8. This CDR3 region has 19 residues. Germline loops: CDR1 LGHNA, CDR2 YSLEER. The CDR3 protein is CASSPGLAGDKYSYNEQFF. In DNA, the CDR3 is TGCGCCAGCAGCCCGGGACTAGCGGGAGATAAGTACTCCTACAATGAGCAGTTCTTC.

The chain employs TRBV19 and TRBJ1-5; TRBD1 matches 8 bases. Per the germline V gene, CDR1 is LNHDA and CDR2 is SQIVND (reference sequence). The V segment lost 6 bases and the J segment 0 bases; nucleotides outside the gene matches: 4. The CDR3 is 15 amino acids. The CDR3 sequence is CASRDRGYSNQPQHF. CDR3 sequence (DNA): TGTGCCAGTAGAGACAGGGGCTATAGCAATCAGCCCCAGCATTTT.

In this sample, this clone turned up once. V usage is TRBV4-2 and J usage is TRBJ2-5; tentatively, D is TRBD1 (6 bases). Germline CDR1 LGHNA, CDR2 YNFKEQ. The CDR3 covers 15 residues. The V end lost 3 bases, the J end lost 1 base, and 12 bases lay between the germline ends. The CDR3 DNA reads TGTGCCAGCAGCCAGGAAAGGGGGACCCAAGAGACCCAGTACTTC. It codes for CASSQERGTQETQYF.

The V call is TRBV7-8, the J call TRBJ2-1; D unclear. There are 16 residues in the CDR3. V dropped 1 base and J dropped 9 bases, with 19 bases sitting between them. The germline V gene has CDR1 SGHVS and CDR2 FQNEAQ. The CDR3 coding sequence is TGTGCCAGCAGCTTAGTGGTTGGTGGCAGGCGCAGTGAGCAGTTCTTC. Amino acids: CASSLVVGGRRSEQFF.

This sequence joins TRBV19 and TRBJ2-1; D possibly corresponds to TRBD2 (5 bases). CDR1 and CDR2 from the germline V gene are LNHDA and SQIVND (reference sequence). The V end was cut by 10 bases, the J end by 6 bases, with 19 bases between. This CDR3 has 14 amino acids. CDR3 sequence: CATALGVGGNEQFF. The CDR3 bases are TGTGCCACTGCGCTTGGGGTCGGAGGCAATGAGCAGTTCTTC.

This clone was seen once. The V and J genes are TRBV7-8 and TRBJ1-2; D is ambiguous. CDR1 and CDR2 (germline): SGHVS, FQNEAQ. V was cut by 5 bases and J by 4 bases, with 11 bases left in between. The CDR3 is made up of 13 amino acids. The CDR3 region has the DNA TGTGCCAGCAGCAAACTGGGAGTCTATGGCTACACCTTC. The encoded protein is CASSKLGVYGYTF.

This sequence joins TRBV3-1 (or the pseudogene TRBV3-2) and TRBJ2-5; TRBD1 matches at 9 bases. This CDR3 is 15 amino acids long. With 4 bases clipped from V and 5 bases from J, the junction kept 8 bases outside the gene matches. Per the germline V gene, CDR1 is LGHDT and CDR2 is YNNKEL (reference sequence). CDR3 sequence: CASSPQGAGGETQYF. The DNA of the CDR3 is TGTGCCAGCAGCCCACAGGGGGCAGGTGGGGAGACCCAGTACTTC.

V usage is TRBV7-9 and J usage is TRBJ2-2; a weak D match, TRBD1 (5 bases). The CDR3 sequence is 15 residues long. Germline V gene lookup returns CDR1 SEHNR and CDR2 FQNEAQ (reference sequence). Trimming pared 2 bases from V and 0 bases from J, leaving 7 bases between. The CDR3 region has the DNA TGTGCCAGCAGCTTATGGGGCCCGAACACCGGGGAGCTGTTTTTT. Translating it yields CASSLWGPNTGELFF.

The chain joins TRBV7-2 to TRBJ2-5; D remains unclear. CDR3 size: 12 residues. Trimming took 6 bases from V and 4 from J, leaving 9 bases between them. CDR1 is SGHTA and CDR2 is FQGNSA in the germline V gene. The CDR3 region is CASSEMRETQYF. The DNA of the CDR3 is TGTGCCAGCAGTGAGATGCGAGAGACCCAGTACTTC.

In its sample, this clone was seen once. This sequence joins TRBV5-5 and TRBJ2-3; D is unclear. The CDR3 sequence is 14 residues long. CDR1 and CDR2 from the germline V gene are SGHKS and YYEKEE (reference sequence). The ends were cut back, 4 bases at V and 4 bases at J, with 13 bases in the middle. In DNA, the CDR3 is TGTGCCAGCAGCCCGCAGCACAGTTCAGATACGCAGTATTTT. It encodes CASSPQHSSDTQYF.

V and J are TRBV7-2 and TRBJ1-2; D not certain. Germline-derived CDR1 and CDR2 are SGHTA and FQGNSA. V was cut by 2 bases and J by 2 bases, with 6 bases left in between. CDR3 length: 13 residues. The CDR3 DNA reads TGTGCCAGCAGCTTAAACATAAACTATGGCTACACCTTC. The encoded protein is CASSLNINYGYTF.

The CDR3 protein is CASSLGRASYEQYV. The CDR3 coding sequence is TGTGCCAGCTCACTGGGCAGAGCTTCCTACGAGCAGTACGTC. The rearrangement links TRBV18 to TRBJ2-7; D is uncertain. With 4 bases removed from V and 1 base from J, the gap between germline ends came to 11 bases. Germline CDR1 and CDR2: KGHSH and LQKENI. The CDR3 spans 14 residues.

The V gene is TRBV18, the J gene TRBJ2-1; D is ambiguous. The CDR3 sequence is 14 residues long. V lost 3 bases and J lost 0, with 6 bases in between. Germline assignment: CDR1 KGHSH and CDR2 LQKENI. The CDR3 loop is CASSPGTSYNEQFF. DNA of the CDR3: TGTGCCAGCTCACCGGGCACCTCCTACAATGAGCAGTTCTTC.

V gene TRBV21-1 combines with J gene TRBJ1-6; the listed D gene, TRBD1, was not tested against the DNA. TRBV21-1 is assigned pseudogene status. The CDR3 consists of 21 residues. CDR3 sequence: CASSKSGGGRKYDRGNSPLHF. The CDR3 nucleotides read TGTGCCAGCAGCAAAAGTGGGGGGGGTCGAAAGTACGACAGGGGAAATTCACCCCTCCACTTT.

This rearrangement joins TRBV2 to TRBJ2-5; a possible D gene is TRBD1 (5 bases). V was shortened by 6 bases and J by 1 base, with 18 bases between the two germline ends. The germline gives CDR1 SNHLY, CDR2 FYNNEI. The CDR3 runs to 16 residues. This chain's CDR3 is CASRRTPGRAQETQYF. The CDR3 DNA follows: TGTGCCAGCAGGCGAACCCCGGGCAGGGCCCAAGAGACCCAGTACTTC.

The J gene is TRBJ2-1, the V gene TRBV7-6, with D tentatively TRBD2 (5 bases). V dropped 0 bases and J dropped 6 bases, with 15 bases sitting between them. Germline lookup yields CDR1 SGHVS and CDR2 FNYEAQ. The CDR3 is made up of 16 amino acids. CDR3 sequence (DNA): TGTGCCAGCAGCTTAGCCCCCGGGGTCTTGCCCAATGAGCAGTTCTTC. Amino acid sequence: CASSLAPGVLPNEQFF. The full variable domain, in which reference TRBV7-6 and TRBJ2-1 provide the parts outside the CDR3, is GAGVSQSPRYKVTKRGQDVALRCDPISGHVSLYWYRQALGQGPEFLTYFNYEAQQDKSGLPNDRFSAERPEGSISTLTIQRTEQRDSAMYRCASSLAPGVLPNEQFFGPGTRLTVL.

This chain connects TRBV6-5 to TRBJ1-2; a possible D gene is TRBD1 (5 bases). Germline V CDR1 and CDR2: MNHEY, SVGAGI. The V and J ends lost 6 bases and 0 bases respectively, with 14 bases between them. CDR3 length: 15 residues. CDR3 in DNA: TGTGCCAGCAGGGCCCGGGGGGGTGCTAACTATGGCTACACCTTC. Its protein product is CASRARGGANYGYTF.

This clone appeared a few times. CDR3: CASSSGDRGLDNEQFF. DNA for the CDR3: TGTGCCAGCAGCTCTGGGGACAGGGGGCTCGACAATGAGCAGTTCTTC. This chain connects TRBV5-5 to TRBJ2-1; 12 nucleotides align to TRBD1. With 3 bases clipped from V and 5 bases from J, the junction kept 6 bases outside the gene matches. Germline lookup yields CDR1 SGHKS and CDR2 YYEKEE (reference sequence). CDR3 length: 16 amino acids.

J is TRBJ2-3 and V is TRBV5-1; D perhaps matches TRBD1 (5 bases). Germline-derived CDR1 and CDR2 are SGHRS and YFSETQ. Trimming left V 2 bases short and J 0 bases short, with 10 bases between. This CDR3 has 15 residues. The CDR3 nucleotides are TGCGCCAGCAGCTTAAGGGGCCTGAGCACAGATACGCAGTATTTT. Translated: CASSLRGLSTDTQYF.

V gene TRBV5-1 combines with J gene TRBJ1-4; 8 bases map to TRBD1. J lost 2 bases, V lost 0 bases, and 6 bases had no gene match. This CDR3 contains 17 residues. Germline V gene data show CDR1 as SGHRS and CDR2 as YFSETQ. The CDR3 reads CASSLGQGFYTNEKLFF. The CDR3 bases are TGCGCCAGCAGCTTGGGACAGGGGTTCTACACTAATGAAAAACTGTTTTTT.

The chain combines TRBV4-2 with TRBJ2-1; 12 nucleotides agree with TRBD2. The CDR3 contains 15 residues. V lost 4 bases to trimming and J lost 10 bases; unmatched junction nucleotides: 8. CDR1 and CDR2 from the germline V gene are LGHNA and YNFKEQ. CDR3 sequence (DNA): TGTGCCAGCAGCCCCGGACTAGCGGGATTCCTGGAGCAGTTCTTC. Protein sequence: CASSPGLAGFLEQFF.

Written as DNA, the CDR3 is TGTGCCAGCAGCCGGGACAGGGGCTATGGCTACACCTTC. Translated, it gives CASSRDRGYGYTF. V and J are TRBV27 and TRBJ1-2, with 10 bases lining up with TRBD1. CDR1 is MNHEY and CDR2 is SMNVEV in the germline V gene (reference sequence). V lost 6 bases, J lost 4 bases, and 2 bases stayed unmatched. The CDR3 consists of 13 residues.

This chain joins TRBV18 and TRBJ1-2; tentatively, D is TRBD1 (5 bases). CDR3 length: 15 residues. The V end was cut by 3 bases, the J end by 0 bases, with 11 bases between. CDR1 and CDR2 from the germline V gene are KGHSH and LQKENI. The CDR3 loop is CASSPQGQANYGYTF. DNA of the CDR3: TGTGCCAGCTCACCCCAGGGCCAAGCTAACTATGGCTACACCTTC.

This sequence joins TRBV15 and TRBJ2-1; D perhaps matches TRBD2 (5 bases). Germline assignment: CDR1 LNHNV and CDR2 YYDKDF (reference sequence). V was clipped by 3 bases and J by 11 bases, with 29 bases between them. The CDR3 spans 18 residues. The CDR3 nucleotides read TGTGCCACCAGCAGGGAGAAGGGTAGCGCGTCGCTTCCTTCTCAGCAGTTCTTC. Translated, it gives CATSREKGSASLPSQQFF.